The 20 T cell receptor beta chains given below trace back to one sample, sequenced in a study of shared clonotypes between healthy human individuals. The protocol was immunoSEQ multiplex PCR, while the TCRdb copy is restricted to in-frame clones and leaves out a portion. This sample has hundreds of thousands of clones, with over 65% found just once. The material sequenced was memory CD4+ T cells sorted from blood. Specified subset: CD45RA-negative fraction. Every receptor here comes from a man aged 25 to 45 in good health.

Comment on this clone: This likely traces to a read error, being one base from a far larger clone. This chain links TRBV6-1 with TRBJ1-1, with D possibly being TRBD1 (5 bases). Trimming cost V 4 bases and J 5 bases, with 14 bases left between them. The CDR3 loop spans 14 amino acids. Germline V gives CDR1 MNHNS, CDR2 SASEGT. The CDR3 loop reads CASSAVGGGTEAFF. DNA for the CDR3: TGTGCCAGCAGTGCAGTGGGGGGGGGTACTGAAGCTTTCTTT.

The table lists this clone with a few counts. This rearrangement joins TRBV2 to TRBJ2-3; TRBD1 matches 7 bases. CDR1 is SNHLY and CDR2 is FYNNEI in the germline V gene. CDR3 length equals 14 residues. V shed 3 bases, J shed 1 base, and the junction held 1 base outside the gene matches. The CDR3 loop reads CASSEGQRTDTQYF. CDR3 DNA sequence: TGTGCCAGCAGTGAGGGACAGCGCACAGATACGCAGTATTTT.

This clone has more than one count but fewer than ten. This sample includes further DNA sequences coding for the same CDR3. The chain joins TRBV5-1 to TRBJ2-5; D ambiguous. V dropped 4 bases and J dropped 3 bases, with 4 bases sitting between them. Germline lookup yields CDR1 SGHRS and CDR2 YFSETQ. The CDR3 extends over 11 amino acids. CDR3 sequence reads: CASSVKETQYF. CDR3 sequence (DNA): TGCGCCAGCAGCGTCAAAGAGACCCAGTACTTC.

This rearrangement joins TRBV29-1 to TRBJ2-5; 9 bases map to TRBD1. The junction had 4 bases not matched to a gene; V was cut back by 1 base and J by 4 bases. CDR1 is SQVTM, CDR2 ANQGSEA, per germline. The CDR3 totals 14 residues. CDR3 in amino acids: CSVEGQGVGETQYF. CDR3 nucleotide sequence: TGCAGCGTTGAAGGACAGGGGGTCGGAGAGACCCAGTACTTC.

The genes are TRBV2 and TRBJ1-5; D is unclear. The V gene's germline CDR1 is SNHLY and CDR2 FYNNEI. V lost 3 bases and J 6 bases, leaving 9 bases between the germline ends. The length of the CDR3 is 13 residues. CDR3 sequence: CASSDRLTQPQHF. As DNA, the CDR3 is TGTGCCAGCAGTGACAGACTCACTCAGCCCCAGCATTTT.

This clone turned up a few times. The chain is built from TRBV18 and TRBJ2-3, with 9 nucleotides matching TRBD1. The V gene end was trimmed by 6 bases and the J gene end by 3 bases; junction bases not matched to a gene: 7. This CDR3 is 15 amino acids long. Germline lookup yields CDR1 KGHSH and CDR2 LQKENI. CDR3 DNA: TGTGCCAGCTCGCACGGACAGGGGATAACAGATACGCAGTATTTT. Translation: CASSHGQGITDTQYF.

The V and J genes are TRBV19 and TRBJ2-5, with D possibly matching TRBD1 (6 bases). The germline V gene encodes CDR1 LNHDA and CDR2 SQIVND (reference sequence). The V end lost 4 bases, the J end lost 0 bases, and 6 bases lay between the germline ends. CDR3 size: 13 residues. The CDR3 region is CASSRDNQETQYF. CDR3 DNA sequence: TGTGCCAGTAGTAGGGACAACCAAGAGACCCAGTACTTC.

This chain joins TRBV10-1 and TRBJ2-1, with a possible D match to TRBD1 (5 bases). Germline V gene lookup returns CDR1 WNHNN and CDR2 SYGVQD (reference sequence). The V and J ends lost 4 bases and 9 bases respectively, with 10 bases between them. There are 12 residues in the CDR3. The CDR3 is CASSVRRGEQFF. CDR3 coding DNA: TGCGCCAGCAGTGTCCGAAGGGGTGAGCAGTTCTTC.

The chain uses TRBV19 and TRBJ2-7, with 8 positions matching TRBD1. Trimming at V came to 4 bases and at J to 7 bases, leaving 6 bases not matched to a gene. The CDR3 runs to 13 residues. The germline V gene encodes CDR1 LNHDA and CDR2 SQIVND (reference sequence). The CDR3 coding sequence is TGTGCCAGTAGTAAGAACAGGGGGGAAGAGCAGTACTTC. Translation: CASSKNRGEEQYF.

The chain is built from TRBV5-5 and TRBJ1-3; maybe TRBD1 (5 bases). V was trimmed by 0 bases and J by 4 bases, leaving 8 bases between them. The CDR3 runs to 14 residues. Per the germline V gene, CDR1 is SGHKS and CDR2 is YYEKEE (reference sequence). This CDR3 reads CASSLVGRGNTIYF. The DNA of the CDR3 is TGTGCCAGCAGCTTGGTGGGACGGGGAAACACCATATATTTT.

In its sample, this clone was seen a few times. Other DNA sequences from this sample encode an identical CDR3 as well. This chain uses TRBV5-1 with TRBJ2-1, with 8 bases identical to TRBD2. V shed 0 bases, J shed 4 bases, and the junction held 3 bases outside the gene matches. The germline CDR1 and CDR2 sequences are SGHRS and YFSETQ. The CDR3 consists of 15 residues. The CDR3 spells CASSLVSGSYNEQFF. DNA of the CDR3: TGCGCCAGCAGCTTGGTCAGCGGGAGTTACAATGAGCAGTTCTTC. Filled out from reference TRBV5-1 and TRBJ2-1, the complete variable domain reads KAGVTQTPRYLIKTRGQQVTLSCSPISGHRSVSWYQQTPGQGLQFLFEYFSETQRNKGNFPGRFSGRQFSNSRSEMNVSTLELGDSALYLCASSLVSGSYNEQFFGPGTRLTVL.

To note about this clone: Other DNA sequences in the sample encode the same CDR3. The V call is TRBV18, the J call TRBJ1-3; D is uncertain. Trimming took off 3 bases at V and 0 bases at J, with 6 bases between the two ends. Germline V gives CDR1 KGHSH, CDR2 LQKENI. The CDR3 consists of 14 residues. The CDR3 spells CASSPGNSGNTIYF. For the CDR3, the DNA is TGTGCCAGCTCACCTGGGAACTCTGGAAACACCATATATTTT.

The chain joins TRBV27 to TRBJ2-7, with D possibly being TRBD1 or TRBD2 (5 bases each). Between the trimmed V and J ends, which lost 6 bases and 0 bases, there was a span of 21 bases. The length of the CDR3 is 17 residues. Germline V lookup: CDR1 MNHEY, CDR2 SMNVEV (reference sequence). The CDR3 loop is CASRHWGGTLSSYEQYF. The DNA for the CDR3 is TGTGCCAGCAGACATTGGGGTGGGACCCTGAGCTCCTACGAGCAGTACTTC.

The chain couples TRBV15 to TRBJ2-7; D unresolved. V lost 0 bases to trimming and J lost 3 bases, with 18 bases between them. The CDR3 runs 17 residues. Per the germline V gene, CDR1 is LNHNV and CDR2 is YYDKDF (reference sequence). CDR3 bases: TGTGCCACCAGCAGAGATGGCCAAGGGTGGAGAAGCTACGAGCAGTACTTC. This encodes CATSRDGQGWRSYEQYF.

The J gene is TRBJ2-1, the V gene TRBV4-3; D is ambiguous. In germline, CDR1 is LGHNA, CDR2 YSLEER. V lost 0 bases, J lost 9 bases, and 12 bases lay in between. This CDR3 contains 14 residues. Here the CDR3 reads CASSQDRISGEQFF. The DNA of the CDR3 is TGCGCCAGCAGCCAAGATCGAATCTCGGGTGAGCAGTTCTTC.

This clone was picked up many times. The rearrangement uses TRBV7-8 and TRBJ2-2; possible D gene TRBD2, 6 bases. Trimming removed 4 bases from V and 0 bases from J, with 21 bases in between. Per the germline V gene, CDR1 is SGHVS and CDR2 is FQNEAQ. The CDR3 runs 19 residues. CDR3 nucleotides: TGTGCCAGCAGCTCCTACAGACTAGTTCTTCAATCGAACACCGGGGAGCTGTTTTTT. This translates into CASSSYRLVLQSNTGELFF.

This chain joins TRBV28 and TRBJ1-2; possible D gene TRBD1, 5 bases. The CDR3 runs to 13 residues. Germline V gene sequence: CDR1 MDHEN, CDR2 SYDVKM. V shed 3 bases and J shed 4 bases, with 9 bases lying between them. The CDR3 nucleotides are TGTGCCAGCAGTTTTCAAGACAGCTATGGCTACACCTTC. Amino acids: CASSFQDSYGYTF.

CDR3 sequence: CASSLNRDSAYEQYF. The CDR3 nucleotides read TGCGCCAGCAGCCTAAACCGGGACTCAGCCTACGAGCAGTACTTC. This rearrangement joins TRBV4-1 to TRBJ2-7; D may be TRBD2 (6 bases). The CDR3 extends over 15 amino acids. V was shortened by 4 bases and J by 2 bases, with 15 bases between the two germline ends. Germline CDR1 and CDR2: MGHRA and YSYEKL.

The CDR3 loop is CASSPTFAGYNEQFF. CDR3 bases: TGTGCCAGCAGCCCTACTTTTGCGGGCTACAATGAGCAGTTCTTC. The V and J genes are TRBV7-9 and TRBJ2-1; a possible D gene is TRBD2 (5 bases). Germline assignment: CDR1 SEHNR and CDR2 FQNEAQ (reference sequence). The ends were cut back, 5 bases at V and 3 bases at J, with 14 bases in the middle. This CDR3 region has 15 residues.

This chain joins TRBV25-1 and TRBJ1-1; D is undetermined. Trimming took off 1 base at V and 0 bases at J, with 9 bases between the two ends. Germline V gene lookup returns CDR1 MGHDK and CDR2 SYGVNS. This CDR3 contains 15 residues. The chain's CDR3 is CASSESGWMNTEAFF. CDR3 DNA: TGTGCCAGCAGTGAATCCGGGTGGATGAACACTGAAGCTTTCTTT. Together with reference TRBV25-1 and TRBJ1-1, the CDR3 gives the full variable domain: EADIYQTPRYLVIGTGKKITLECSQTMGHDKMYWYQQDPGMELHLIHYSYGVNSTEKGDLSSESTVSRIRTEHFPLTLESARPSHTSQYLCASSESGWMNTEAFFGQGTRLTVV.